This entry is about one T cell receptor beta chain. Antigen: not known. The data are from a study of cytomegalovirus exposure and HLA in healthy donors. Findings and limits, study-wide: Based on reports, TCR beta sequences accurately predicted HLA-A and HLA-B alleles for most subjects. Most likely, a cluster of highly shared sequence variants arose as a sequencing artifact. Solely CMV serostatus was available to characterize immune exposure.

Both 60 Vbeta primers and 13 Jbeta primers went into the PCR. Under the authors' procedure: Later reanalysis found around 80 million unique TCR beta chains, roughly 10 million of them shared. Clones were read by immunoSEQ multiplex PCR, and TCRdb kept only the in-frame ones, dropping some. That table is the source of V, J and clone size, and D and trimming were worked out from the DNA. Of some 120,000 clones listed, around 69% were seen once; the top ten hold 8% to 8.5%. The germline V and J ends were trimmed by 6 bases and 4 bases, with 19 bases remaining between them. The CDR3 is made up of 15 amino acids. CDR1 and CDR2 from the germline V gene are SNHLY and FYNNEI.

The J gene is TRBJ2-7, the V gene TRBV2, with a weak D call TRBD2 (6 bases). The sequence was obtained from a woman aged 40 to 50 in good health and CMV-seropositive. The source material was PBMCs. CDR3 coding DNA: TGTGCCAGCAGCCCAAGCGGAGGACTACCGTACGAGCAGTACTTC. Translation: CASSPSGGLPYEQYF.